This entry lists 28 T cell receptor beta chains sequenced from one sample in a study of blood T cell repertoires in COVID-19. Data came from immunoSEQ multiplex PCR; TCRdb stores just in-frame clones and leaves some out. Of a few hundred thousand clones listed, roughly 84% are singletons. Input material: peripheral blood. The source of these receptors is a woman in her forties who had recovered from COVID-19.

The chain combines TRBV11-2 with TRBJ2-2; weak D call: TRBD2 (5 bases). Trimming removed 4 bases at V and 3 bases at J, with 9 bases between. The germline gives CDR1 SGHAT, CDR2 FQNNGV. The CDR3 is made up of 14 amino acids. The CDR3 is CASSSSGDTGELFF. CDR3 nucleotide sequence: TGTGCCAGCAGCTCGAGCGGAGACACCGGGGAGCTGTTTTTT.

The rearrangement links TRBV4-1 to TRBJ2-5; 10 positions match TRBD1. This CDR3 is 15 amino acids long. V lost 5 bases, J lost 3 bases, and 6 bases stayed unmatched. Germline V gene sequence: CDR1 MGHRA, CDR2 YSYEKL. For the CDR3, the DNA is TGCGCCAGCAGCGATCCGGGACAGGGGAAAGAGACCCAGTACTTC. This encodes CASSDPGQGKETQYF.

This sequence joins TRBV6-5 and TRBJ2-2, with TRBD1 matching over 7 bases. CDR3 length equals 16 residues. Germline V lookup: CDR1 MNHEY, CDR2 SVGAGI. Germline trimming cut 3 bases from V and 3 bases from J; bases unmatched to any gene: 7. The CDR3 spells CASSYKWTGDTGELFF. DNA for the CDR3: TGTGCCAGCAGTTATAAGTGGACAGGAGACACCGGGGAGCTGTTTTTT.

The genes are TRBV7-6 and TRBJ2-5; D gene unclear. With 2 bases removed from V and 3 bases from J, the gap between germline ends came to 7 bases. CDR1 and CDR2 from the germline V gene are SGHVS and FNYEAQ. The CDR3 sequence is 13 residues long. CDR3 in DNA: TGTGCCAGCAGCTTAATTACTAAAGAGACCCAGTACTTC. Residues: CASSLITKETQYF. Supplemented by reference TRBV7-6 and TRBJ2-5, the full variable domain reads GAGVSQSPRYKVTKRGQDVALRCDPISGHVSLYWYRQALGQGPEFLTYFNYEAQQDKSGLPNDRFSAERPEGSISTLTIQRTEQRDSAMYRCASSLITKETQYFGPGTRLLVL.

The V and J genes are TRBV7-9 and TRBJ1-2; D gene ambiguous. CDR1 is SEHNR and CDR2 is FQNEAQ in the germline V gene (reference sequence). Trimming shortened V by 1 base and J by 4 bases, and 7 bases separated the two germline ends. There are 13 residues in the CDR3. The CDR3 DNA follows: TGTGCCAGCAGCTTAGACAGCTTCTATGGCTACACCTTC. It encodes CASSLDSFYGYTF.

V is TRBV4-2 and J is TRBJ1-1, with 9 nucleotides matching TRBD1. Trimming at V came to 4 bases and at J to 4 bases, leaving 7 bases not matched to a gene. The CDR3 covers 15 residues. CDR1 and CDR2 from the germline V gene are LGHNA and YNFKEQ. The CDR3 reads CASSRRTGEGTEAFF. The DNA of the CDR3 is TGTGCCAGCAGCCGGCGGACAGGGGAGGGCACTGAAGCTTTCTTT.

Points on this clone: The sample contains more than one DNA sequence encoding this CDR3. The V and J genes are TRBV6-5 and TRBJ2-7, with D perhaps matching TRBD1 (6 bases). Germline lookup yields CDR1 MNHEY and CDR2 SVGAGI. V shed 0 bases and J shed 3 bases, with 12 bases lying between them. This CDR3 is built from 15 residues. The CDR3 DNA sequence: TGTGCCAGCAGTTACTCAAGCAGGGGAGTCTACGAGCAGTACTTC. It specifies CASSYSSRGVYEQYF.

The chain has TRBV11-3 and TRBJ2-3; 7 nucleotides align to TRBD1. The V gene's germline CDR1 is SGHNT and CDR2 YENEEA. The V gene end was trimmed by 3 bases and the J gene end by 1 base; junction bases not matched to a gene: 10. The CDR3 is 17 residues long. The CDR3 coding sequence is TGTGCCAGCAGCTTTGCAACAGGGGCGTTTCGCACAGATACGCAGTATTTT. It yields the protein CASSFATGAFRTDTQYF.

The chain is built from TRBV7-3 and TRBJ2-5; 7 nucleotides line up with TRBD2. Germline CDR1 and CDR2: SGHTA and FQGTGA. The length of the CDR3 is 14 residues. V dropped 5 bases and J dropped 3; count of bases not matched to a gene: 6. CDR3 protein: CASSQSGVEETQYF. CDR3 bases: TGTGCCAGCAGCCAGAGCGGGGTAGAAGAGACCCAGTACTTC. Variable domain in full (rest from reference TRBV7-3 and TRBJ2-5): GAGVSQTPSNKVTEKGKYVELRCDPISGHTALYWYRQSLGQGPEFLIYFQGTGAADDSGLPNDRFFAVRPEGSVSTLKIQRTERGDSAVYLCASSQSGVEETQYFGPGTRLLVL.

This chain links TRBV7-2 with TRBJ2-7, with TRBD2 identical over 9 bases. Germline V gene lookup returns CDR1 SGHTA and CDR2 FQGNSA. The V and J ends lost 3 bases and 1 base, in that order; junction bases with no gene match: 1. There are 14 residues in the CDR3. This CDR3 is CASSLTSGSYEQYF. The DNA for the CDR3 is TGTGCCAGCAGCTTGACTAGCGGTTCCTACGAGCAGTACTTC.

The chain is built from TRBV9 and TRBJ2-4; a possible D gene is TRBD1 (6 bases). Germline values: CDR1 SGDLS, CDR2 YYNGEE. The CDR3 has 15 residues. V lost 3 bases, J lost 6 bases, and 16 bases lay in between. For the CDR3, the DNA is TGTGCCAGCAGCGACTACCGACAGGAACCAAACATTCAGTACTTC. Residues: CASSDYRQEPNIQYF.

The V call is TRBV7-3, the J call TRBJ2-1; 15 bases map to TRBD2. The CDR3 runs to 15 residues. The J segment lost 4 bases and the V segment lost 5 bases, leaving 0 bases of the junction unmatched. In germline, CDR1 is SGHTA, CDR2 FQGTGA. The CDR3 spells CASSGTSGGYNEQFF. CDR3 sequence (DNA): TGTGCCAGCAGCGGGACTAGCGGGGGGTACAATGAGCAGTTCTTC.

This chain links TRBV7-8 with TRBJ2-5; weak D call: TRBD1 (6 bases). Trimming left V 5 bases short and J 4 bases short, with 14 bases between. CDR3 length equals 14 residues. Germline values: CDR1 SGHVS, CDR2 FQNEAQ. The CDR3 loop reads CASSRRGRGETQYF. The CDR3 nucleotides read TGTGCCAGCAGCCGCAGGGGTAGGGGAGAGACCCAGTACTTC.

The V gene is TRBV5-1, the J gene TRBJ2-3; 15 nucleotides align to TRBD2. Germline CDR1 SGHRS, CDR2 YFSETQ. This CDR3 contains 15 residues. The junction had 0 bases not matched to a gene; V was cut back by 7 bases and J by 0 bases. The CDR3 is CASGLAGGSTDTQYF. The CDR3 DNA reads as TGCGCCAGCGGACTAGCGGGGGGGAGCACAGATACGCAGTATTTT.

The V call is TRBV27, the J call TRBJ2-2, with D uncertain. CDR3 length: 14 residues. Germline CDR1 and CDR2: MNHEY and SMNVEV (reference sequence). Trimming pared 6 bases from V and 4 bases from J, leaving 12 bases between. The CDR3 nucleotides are TGTGCCAGCAGGTTGTTAGCCTTCACCGGGGAGCTGTTTTTT. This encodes CASRLLAFTGELFF.

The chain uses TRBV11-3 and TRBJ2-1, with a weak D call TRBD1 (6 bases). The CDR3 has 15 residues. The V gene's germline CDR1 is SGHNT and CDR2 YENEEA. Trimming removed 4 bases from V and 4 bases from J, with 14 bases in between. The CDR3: CASSSGQPSYNEQFF. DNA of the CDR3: TGTGCCAGCAGCTCCGGACAGCCTTCGTACAATGAGCAGTTCTTC.

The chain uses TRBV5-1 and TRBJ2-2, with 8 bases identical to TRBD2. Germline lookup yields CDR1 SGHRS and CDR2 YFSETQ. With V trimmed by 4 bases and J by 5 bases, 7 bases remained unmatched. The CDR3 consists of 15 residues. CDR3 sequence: CASSGERGRTGELFF. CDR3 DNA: TGCGCCAGCAGCGGGGAGCGGGGGCGTACCGGGGAGCTGTTTTTT.

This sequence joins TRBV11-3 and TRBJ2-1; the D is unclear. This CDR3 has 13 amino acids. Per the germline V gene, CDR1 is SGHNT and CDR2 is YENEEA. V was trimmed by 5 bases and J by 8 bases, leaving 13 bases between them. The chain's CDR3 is CASSPTRGDEQFF. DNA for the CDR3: TGTGCCAGCAGCCCCACCCGAGGTGATGAGCAGTTCTTC.

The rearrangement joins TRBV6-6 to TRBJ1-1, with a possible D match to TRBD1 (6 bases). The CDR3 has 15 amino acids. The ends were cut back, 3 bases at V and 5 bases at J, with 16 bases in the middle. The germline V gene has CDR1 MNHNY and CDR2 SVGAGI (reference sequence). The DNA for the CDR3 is TGTGCCAGCAGTTATTTAGGGGGAAAGGGTACTGAAGCTTTCTTT. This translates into CASSYLGGKGTEAFF.

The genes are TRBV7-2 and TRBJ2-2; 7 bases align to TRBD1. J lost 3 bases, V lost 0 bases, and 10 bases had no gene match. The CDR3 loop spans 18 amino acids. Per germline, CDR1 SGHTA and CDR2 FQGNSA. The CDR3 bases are TGTGCCAGCAGCTTAGCCGGGGCGTACAGGGGTGACACCGGGGAGCTGTTTTTT. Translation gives CASSLAGAYRGDTGELFF.

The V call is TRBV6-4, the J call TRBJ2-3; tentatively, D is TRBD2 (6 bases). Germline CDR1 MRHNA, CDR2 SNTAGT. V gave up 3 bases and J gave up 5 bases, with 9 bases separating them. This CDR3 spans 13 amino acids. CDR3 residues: CASSELAGDTQYF. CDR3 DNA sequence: TGTGCCAGCAGTGAACTAGCCGGAGATACGCAGTATTTT.

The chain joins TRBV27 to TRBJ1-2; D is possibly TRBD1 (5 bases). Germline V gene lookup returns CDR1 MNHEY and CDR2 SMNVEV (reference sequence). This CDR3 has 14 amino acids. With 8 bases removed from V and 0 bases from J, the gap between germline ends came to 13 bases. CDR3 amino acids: CASGNRNPNYGYTF. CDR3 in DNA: TGTGCCAGCGGCAACAGGAATCCTAACTATGGCTACACCTTC.

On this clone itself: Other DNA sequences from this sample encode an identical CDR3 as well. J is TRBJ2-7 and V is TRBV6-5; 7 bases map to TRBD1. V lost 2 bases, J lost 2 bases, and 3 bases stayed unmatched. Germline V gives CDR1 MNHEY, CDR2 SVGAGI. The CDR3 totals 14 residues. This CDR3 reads CASSYGQATYEQYF. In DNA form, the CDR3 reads TGTGCCAGCAGTTACGGACAGGCTACCTACGAGCAGTACTTC.

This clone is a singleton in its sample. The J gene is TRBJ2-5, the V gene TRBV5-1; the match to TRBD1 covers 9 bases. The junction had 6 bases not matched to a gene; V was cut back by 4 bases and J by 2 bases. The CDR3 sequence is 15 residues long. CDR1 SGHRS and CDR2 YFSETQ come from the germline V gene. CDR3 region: CASSPGDREQETQYF. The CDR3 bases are TGCGCCAGCAGCCCCGGGGACAGGGAACAAGAGACCCAGTACTTC.

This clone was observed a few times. The CDR3 region is CATKPGEPPQETQYF. CDR3 DNA sequence: TGCGCCACCAAGCCAGGGGAACCACCTCAAGAGACCCAGTACTTC. This chain uses TRBV10-1 with TRBJ2-5, with D possibly TRBD1 on 6 matching bases. Germline assignment: CDR1 WNHNN and CDR2 SYGVQD (reference sequence). There are 15 residues in the CDR3. The V gene lost 10 bases and the J gene lost 2 bases, with 20 bases spanning the gap.

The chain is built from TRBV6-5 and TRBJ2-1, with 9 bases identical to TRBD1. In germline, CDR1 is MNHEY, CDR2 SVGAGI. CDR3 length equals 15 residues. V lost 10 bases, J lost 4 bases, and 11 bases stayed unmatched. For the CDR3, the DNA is TGTGCCACCCTGGGGTGGGGACAGGGTTACAATGAGCAGTTCTTC. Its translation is CATLGWGQGYNEQFF.

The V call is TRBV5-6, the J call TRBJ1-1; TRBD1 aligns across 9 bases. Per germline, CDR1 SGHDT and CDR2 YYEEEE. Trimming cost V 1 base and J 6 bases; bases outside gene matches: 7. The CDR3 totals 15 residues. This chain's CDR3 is CASSLLTGGHAEAFF. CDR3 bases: TGTGCCAGCAGCTTGCTTACAGGGGGCCACGCTGAAGCTTTCTTT.

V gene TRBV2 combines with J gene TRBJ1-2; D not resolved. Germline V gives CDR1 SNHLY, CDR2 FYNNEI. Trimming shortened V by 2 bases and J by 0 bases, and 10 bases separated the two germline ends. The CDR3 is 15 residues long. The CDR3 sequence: CASSETQTTNYGYTF. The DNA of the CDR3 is TGTGCCAGCAGTGAAACCCAAACTACTAACTATGGCTACACCTTC. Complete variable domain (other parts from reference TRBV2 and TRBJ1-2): EPEVTQTPSHQVTQMGQEVILRCVPISNHLYFYWYRQILGQKVEFLVSFYNNEISEKSEIFDDQFSVERPDGSNFTLKIRSTKLEDSAMYFCASSETQTTNYGYTFGSGTRLTVV.